Following are 12 T cell receptor beta chains from one sample sequenced in a study of cytomegalovirus exposure and HLA in healthy donors. The PCR was carried out with 60 Vbeta primers and 13 Jbeta primers. The method was immunoSEQ multiplex PCR; TCRdb's version includes in-frame clones alone and lacks a portion of them. The data show around 74,000 clones, with approximately 80% seen just once and roughly 3.5% held by the top ten. Material for sequencing was PBMCs. The receptor source for this set is a man aged 35-49 years in good health and CMV-seronegative.

The chain links TRBV7-8 to TRBJ1-1, with D maybe TRBD1 (5 bases). Per germline, CDR1 SGHVS and CDR2 FQNEAQ. The CDR3 spans 13 residues. With 1 base removed from V and 11 bases from J, the gap between germline ends came to 14 bases. Here the CDR3 reads CASSLDRAGRAFF. The CDR3, as DNA: TGTGCCAGCAGCTTAGATCGAGCGGGACGGGCTTTCTTT.

The gene calls are TRBV7-9 and TRBJ1-2; D unclear. The germline V gene has CDR1 SEHNR and CDR2 FQNEAQ (reference sequence). CDR3 length: 13 amino acids. Between the trimmed V and J ends, which lost 6 bases and 7 bases, there was a span of 15 bases. This CDR3 is CASRPSVVRGYTF. The DNA of the CDR3 is TGTGCCAGCAGACCTTCAGTGGTCCGTGGCTACACCTTC.

Only one count was recorded for this clone. The chain is built from TRBV27 and TRBJ1-1; no clear D. CDR1 and CDR2 from the germline V gene are MNHEY and SMNVEV (reference sequence). The CDR3 sequence is 12 residues long. V was pared by 7 bases and J by 11 bases, with 17 bases between. In DNA, the CDR3 is TGTGCCAGCAAAAACTCCCGGTATCGCGCTTTCTTT. Its protein product is CASKNSRYRAFF.

In DNA, the CDR3 is TGTGCCAGCAGCTTATGGTCTAGCGCGTCCTACAATGAGCAGTTCTTC. The encoded protein is CASSLWSSASYNEQFF. The V and J genes are TRBV7-3 and TRBJ2-1; possibly TRBD2 for D (6 bases). CDR3 size: 16 residues. CDR1 is SGHTA, CDR2 FQGTGA, per germline. Between the trimmed V and J ends, which lost 2 bases and 1 base, there was a span of 12 bases. Full variable domain (outside the CDR3, taken from reference TRBV7-3 and TRBJ2-1): GAGVSQTPSNKVTEKGKYVELRCDPISGHTALYWYRQSLGQGPEFLIYFQGTGAADDSGLPNDRFFAVRPEGSVSTLKIQRTERGDSAVYLCASSLWSSASYNEQFFGPGTRLTVL.

The gene calls are TRBV19 and TRBJ2-6, with D perhaps matching TRBD2 (6 bases). The germline gives CDR1 LNHDA, CDR2 SQIVND (reference sequence). Trimming removed 2 bases from V and 1 base from J, with 18 bases in between. CDR3 length equals 19 residues. The CDR3 nucleotides are TGTGCCAGTAGTATATATCGCGCAGGGACTTCTTCTGGGGCCAACGTCCTGACTTTC. Its translation is CASSIYRAGTSSGANVLTF. The variable domain in full, completed from reference TRBV19 and TRBJ2-6, reads DGGITQSPKYLFRKEGQNVTLSCEQNLNHDAMYWYRQDPGQGLRLIYYSQIVNDFQKGDIAEGYSVSREKKESFPLTVTSAQKNPTAFYLCASSIYRAGTSSGANVLTFGAGSRLTVL.

The genes are TRBV5-4 and TRBJ2-5; D is uncertain. The CDR3 sequence is 13 residues long. V lost 6 bases and J 1 base, leaving 10 bases between the germline ends. Germline CDR1 is SGHNT and CDR2 is YYREEE (reference sequence). The CDR3 DNA sequence: TGTGCCAGCACCGTCGACATCCAAGAGACCCAGTACTTC. Protein: CASTVDIQETQYF.

J is TRBJ2-7 and V is TRBV6-5; D might be TRBD2 (6 bases). The length of the CDR3 is 11 residues. The ends were cut back, 6 bases at V and 3 bases at J, with 6 bases in the middle. Germline assignment: CDR1 MNHEY and CDR2 SVGAGI. CDR3 in amino acids: CASRGGYEQYF. The CDR3 region has the DNA TGTGCCAGCAGGGGGGGCTACGAGCAGTACTTC.

This chain joins TRBV6-5 and TRBJ1-4; 7 nucleotides align to TRBD1. In germline, CDR1 is MNHEY, CDR2 SVGAGI. This CDR3 region has 15 residues. V lost 5 bases and J lost 7; bases outside the gene matches: 10. CDR3 sequence: CASSPTRQGFEKLFF. In nucleotides, the CDR3 is TGTGCCAGCAGTCCCACCCGACAGGGTTTTGAAAAACTGTTTTTT.

The chain recombines TRBV7-2 with TRBJ2-3; 13 bases are shared with TRBD2. Germline values: CDR1 SGHTA, CDR2 FQGNSA. V dropped 6 bases and J dropped 6; count of bases not matched to a gene: 3. There are 14 residues in the CDR3. The CDR3 DNA is TGTGCCAGCAGGCCGGGACTAGCGGGGGATACGCAGTATTTT. It is translated as CASRPGLAGDTQYF. Looking up the rest from reference TRBV7-2 and TRBJ2-3 gives the full variable domain: GAGVSQSPSNKVTEKGKDVELRCDPISGHTALYWYRQSLGQGLEFLIYFQGNSAPDKSGLPSDRFSAERTGGSVSTLTIQRTQQEDSAVYLCASRPGLAGDTQYFGPGTRLTVL.

This chain joins TRBV30 and TRBJ1-5, with TRBD1 identical over 8 bases. This CDR3 has 14 amino acids. CDR1 GTSNPN and CDR2 SVGIG come from the germline V gene (reference sequence). J gave up 4 bases and V 3 bases, and 5 bases lay outside the gene matches. The CDR3 region has the DNA TGTGCCTGGAGGGAAGGACAGGGTAATCAGCCCCAGCATTTT. It encodes CAWREGQGNQPQHF.

This chain uses TRBV5-1 with TRBJ2-2, with D possibly being TRBD2 (5 bases). The germline V gene encodes CDR1 SGHRS and CDR2 YFSETQ. The CDR3 consists of 14 residues. The ends were cut back, 5 bases at V and 10 bases at J, with 18 bases in the middle. CDR3 residues: CASSSRTFSAELFF. For the CDR3, the DNA is TGCGCCAGCAGTTCTAGGACTTTTTCGGCGGAGCTGTTTTTT.

This clone appeared a few times. The chain recombines TRBV7-3 with TRBJ1-1, with D possibly matching TRBD1 (6 bases). The V end was cut by 5 bases, the J end by 1 base, with 14 bases between. The CDR3 totals 15 residues. Germline assignment: CDR1 SGHTA and CDR2 FQGTGA. The CDR3 nucleotides read TGTGCCAGCAGCCCCCGGGGGGGCGGGAACACTGAAGCTTTCTTT. This codes for CASSPRGGGNTEAFF.